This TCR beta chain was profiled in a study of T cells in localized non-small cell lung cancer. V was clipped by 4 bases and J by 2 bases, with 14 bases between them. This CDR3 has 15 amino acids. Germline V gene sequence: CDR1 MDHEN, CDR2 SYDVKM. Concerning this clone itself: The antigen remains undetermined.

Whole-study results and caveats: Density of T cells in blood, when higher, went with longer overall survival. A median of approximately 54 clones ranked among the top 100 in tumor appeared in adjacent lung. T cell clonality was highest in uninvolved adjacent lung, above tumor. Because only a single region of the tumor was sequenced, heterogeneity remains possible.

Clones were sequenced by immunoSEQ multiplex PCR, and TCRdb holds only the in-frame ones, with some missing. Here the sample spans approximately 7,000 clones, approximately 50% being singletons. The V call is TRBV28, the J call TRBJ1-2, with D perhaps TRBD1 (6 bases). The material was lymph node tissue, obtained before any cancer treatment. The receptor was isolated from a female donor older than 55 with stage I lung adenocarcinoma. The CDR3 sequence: CASSSPGTGNYGYTF. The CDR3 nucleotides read TGTGCCAGCAGTTCCCCCGGAACAGGGAACTATGGCTACACCTTC.